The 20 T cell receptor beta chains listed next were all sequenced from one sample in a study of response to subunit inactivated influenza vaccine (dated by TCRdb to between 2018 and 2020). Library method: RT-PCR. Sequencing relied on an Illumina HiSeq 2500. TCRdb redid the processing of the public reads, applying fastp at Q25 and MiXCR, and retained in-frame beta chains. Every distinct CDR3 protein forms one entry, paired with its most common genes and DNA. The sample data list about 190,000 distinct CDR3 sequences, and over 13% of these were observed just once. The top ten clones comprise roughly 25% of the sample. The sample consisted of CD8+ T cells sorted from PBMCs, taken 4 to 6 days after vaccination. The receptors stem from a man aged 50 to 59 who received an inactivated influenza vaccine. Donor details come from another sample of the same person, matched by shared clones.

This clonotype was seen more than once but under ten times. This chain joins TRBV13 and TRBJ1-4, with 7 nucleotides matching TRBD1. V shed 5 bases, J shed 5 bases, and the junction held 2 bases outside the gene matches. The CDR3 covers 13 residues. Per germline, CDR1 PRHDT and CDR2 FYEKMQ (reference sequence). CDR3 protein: CASSAGQNEKLFF. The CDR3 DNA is TGTGCCAGCAGCGCGGGACAGAATGAAAAACTGTTTTTT.

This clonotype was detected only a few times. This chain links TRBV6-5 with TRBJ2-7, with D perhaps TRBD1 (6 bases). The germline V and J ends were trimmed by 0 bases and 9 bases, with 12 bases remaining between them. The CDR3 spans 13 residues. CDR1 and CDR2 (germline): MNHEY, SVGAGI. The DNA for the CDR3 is TGTGCCAGCAGTTACTCGAGTCTCAGGGGGCAGTACTTC. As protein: CASSYSSLRGQYF.

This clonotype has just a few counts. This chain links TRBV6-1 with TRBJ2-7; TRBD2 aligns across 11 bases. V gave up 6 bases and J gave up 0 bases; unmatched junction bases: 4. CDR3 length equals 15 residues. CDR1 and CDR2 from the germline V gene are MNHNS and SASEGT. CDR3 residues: CASSRTSGSSYEQYF. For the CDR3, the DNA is TGTGCCAGCAGCCGCACTAGCGGGAGCTCCTACGAGCAGTACTTC.

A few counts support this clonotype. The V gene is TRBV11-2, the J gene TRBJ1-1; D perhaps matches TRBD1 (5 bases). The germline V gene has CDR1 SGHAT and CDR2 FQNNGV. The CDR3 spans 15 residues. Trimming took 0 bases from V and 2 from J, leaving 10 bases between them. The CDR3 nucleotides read TGTGCCAGCAGCTTAGATGTAACAGGCAACACTGAAGCTTTCTTT. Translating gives CASSLDVTGNTEAFF. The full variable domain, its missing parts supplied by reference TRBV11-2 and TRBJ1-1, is EAGVAQSPRYKIIEKRQSVAFWCNPISGHATLYWYQQILGQGPKLLIQFQNNGVVDDSQLPKDRFSAERLKGVDSTLKIQPAKLEDSAVYLCASSLDVTGNTEAFFGQGTRLTVV.

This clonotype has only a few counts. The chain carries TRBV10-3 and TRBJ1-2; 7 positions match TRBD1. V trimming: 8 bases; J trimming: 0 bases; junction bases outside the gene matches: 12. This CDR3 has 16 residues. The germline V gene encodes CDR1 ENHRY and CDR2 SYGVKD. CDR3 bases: TGTGCCATCGGACAGGCTGACAGCTATTCTAACTATGGCTACACCTTC. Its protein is CAIGQADSYSNYGYTF.

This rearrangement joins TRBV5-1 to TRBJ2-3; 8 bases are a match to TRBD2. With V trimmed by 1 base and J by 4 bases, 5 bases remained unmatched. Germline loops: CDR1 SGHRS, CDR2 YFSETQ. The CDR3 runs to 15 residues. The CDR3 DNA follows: TGCGCCAGCAGCTTGCCACGGGGGGGCCCAGATACGCAGTATTTT. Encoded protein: CASSLPRGGPDTQYF.

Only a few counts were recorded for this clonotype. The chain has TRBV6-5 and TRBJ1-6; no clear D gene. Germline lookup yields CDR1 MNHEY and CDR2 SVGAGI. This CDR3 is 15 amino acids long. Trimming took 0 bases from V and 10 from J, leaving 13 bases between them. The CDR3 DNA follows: TGTGCCAGCAGTTACTCGGTTACGAGGGAGTCACCCCTCCACTTT. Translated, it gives CASSYSVTRESPLHF.

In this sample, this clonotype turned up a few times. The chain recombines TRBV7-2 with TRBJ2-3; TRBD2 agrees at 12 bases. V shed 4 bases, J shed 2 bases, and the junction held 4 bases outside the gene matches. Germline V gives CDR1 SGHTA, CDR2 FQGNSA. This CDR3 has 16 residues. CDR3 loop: CASSSGLAGPTDTQYF. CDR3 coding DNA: TGTGCCAGCAGCTCGGGACTAGCGGGTCCCACAGATACGCAGTATTTT.

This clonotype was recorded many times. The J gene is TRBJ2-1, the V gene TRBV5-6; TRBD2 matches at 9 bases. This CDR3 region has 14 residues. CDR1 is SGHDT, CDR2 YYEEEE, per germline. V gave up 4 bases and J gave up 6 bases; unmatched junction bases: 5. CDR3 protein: CASSLAGPINEQFF. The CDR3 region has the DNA TGTGCCAGCAGCCTAGCGGGGCCGATCAATGAGCAGTTCTTC.

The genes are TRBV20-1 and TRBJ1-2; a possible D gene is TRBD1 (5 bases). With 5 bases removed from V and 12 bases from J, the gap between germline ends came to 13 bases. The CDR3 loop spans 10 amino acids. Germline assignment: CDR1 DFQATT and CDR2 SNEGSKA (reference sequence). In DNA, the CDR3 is TGCAGTGCTTCCCAGGGTACGAACACCTTC. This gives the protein CSASQGTNTF.

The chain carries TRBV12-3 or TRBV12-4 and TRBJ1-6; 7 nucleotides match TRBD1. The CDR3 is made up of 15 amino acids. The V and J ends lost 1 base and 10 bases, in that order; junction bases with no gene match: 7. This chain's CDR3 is CASSLVGGGESPLHF. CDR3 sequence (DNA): TGTGCCAGCAGTTTAGTTGGAGGGGGCGAGTCACCCCTCCACTTT.

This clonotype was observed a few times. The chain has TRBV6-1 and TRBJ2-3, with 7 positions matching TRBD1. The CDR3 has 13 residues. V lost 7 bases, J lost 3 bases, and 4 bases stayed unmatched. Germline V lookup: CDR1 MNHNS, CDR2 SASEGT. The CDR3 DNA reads TGTGCCAGCAAATACAGGGGAACAGATACGCAGTATTTT. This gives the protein CASKYRGTDTQYF.

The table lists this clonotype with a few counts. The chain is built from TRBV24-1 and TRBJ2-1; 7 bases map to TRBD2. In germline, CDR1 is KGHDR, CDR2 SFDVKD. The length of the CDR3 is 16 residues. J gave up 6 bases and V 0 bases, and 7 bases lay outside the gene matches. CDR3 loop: CATSDLGLAETNEQFF. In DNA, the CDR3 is TGTGCCACCAGTGATTTGGGGCTAGCGGAGACCAATGAGCAGTTCTTC.

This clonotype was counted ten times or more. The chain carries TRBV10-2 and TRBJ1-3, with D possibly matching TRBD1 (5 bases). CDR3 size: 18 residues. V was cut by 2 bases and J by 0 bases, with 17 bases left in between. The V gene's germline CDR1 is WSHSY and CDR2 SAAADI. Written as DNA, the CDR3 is TGCGCCAGCAGTGAGGACGGGGGATTGATAAGCTCTGGAAACACCATATATTTT. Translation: CASSEDGGLISSGNTIYF.

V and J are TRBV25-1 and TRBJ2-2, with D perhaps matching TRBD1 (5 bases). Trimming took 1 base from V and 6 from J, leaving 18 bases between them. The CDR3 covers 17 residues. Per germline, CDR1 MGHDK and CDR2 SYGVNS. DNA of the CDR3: TGTGCCAGCAGTGAATCCGTCGAGCCCAAGGGGCCCGGGGAGCTGTTTTTT. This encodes CASSESVEPKGPGELFF.

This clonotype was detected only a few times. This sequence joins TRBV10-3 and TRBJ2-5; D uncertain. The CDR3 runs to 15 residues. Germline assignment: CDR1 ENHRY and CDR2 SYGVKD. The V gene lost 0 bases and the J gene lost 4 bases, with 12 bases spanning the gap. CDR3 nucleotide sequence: TGTGCCATCAGTGAGTCTTTACAGATCTTAGAGACCCAGTACTTC. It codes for CAISESLQILETQYF.

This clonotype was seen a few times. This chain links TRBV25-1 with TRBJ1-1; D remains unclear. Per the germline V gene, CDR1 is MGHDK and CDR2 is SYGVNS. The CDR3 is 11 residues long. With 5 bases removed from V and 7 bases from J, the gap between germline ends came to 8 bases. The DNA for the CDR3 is TGTGCCAGCAGTACATCTCTTGAAGCTTTCTTT. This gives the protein CASSTSLEAFF.

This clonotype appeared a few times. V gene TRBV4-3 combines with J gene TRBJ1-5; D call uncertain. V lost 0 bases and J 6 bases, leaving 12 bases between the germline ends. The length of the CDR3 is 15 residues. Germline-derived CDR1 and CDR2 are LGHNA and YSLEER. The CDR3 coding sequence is TGCGCCAGCAGCCAAGATAGTTGGGTAGGTCAGCCCCAGCATTTT. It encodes CASSQDSWVGQPQHF.

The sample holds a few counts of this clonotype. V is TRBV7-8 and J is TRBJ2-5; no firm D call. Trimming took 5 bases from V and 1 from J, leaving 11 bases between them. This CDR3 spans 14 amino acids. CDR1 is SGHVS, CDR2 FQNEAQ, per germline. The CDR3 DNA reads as TGTGCCAGCAGCCGCACCCCGGGCCAAGAGACCCAGTACTTC. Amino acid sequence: CASSRTPGQETQYF.

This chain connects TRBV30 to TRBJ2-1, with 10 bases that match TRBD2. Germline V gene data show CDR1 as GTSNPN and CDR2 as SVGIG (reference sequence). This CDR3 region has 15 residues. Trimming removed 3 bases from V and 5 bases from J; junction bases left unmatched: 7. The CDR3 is CAWRSLAGVNNEQFF. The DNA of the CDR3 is TGTGCCTGGAGGTCGCTAGCGGGGGTAAACAATGAGCAGTTCTTC.